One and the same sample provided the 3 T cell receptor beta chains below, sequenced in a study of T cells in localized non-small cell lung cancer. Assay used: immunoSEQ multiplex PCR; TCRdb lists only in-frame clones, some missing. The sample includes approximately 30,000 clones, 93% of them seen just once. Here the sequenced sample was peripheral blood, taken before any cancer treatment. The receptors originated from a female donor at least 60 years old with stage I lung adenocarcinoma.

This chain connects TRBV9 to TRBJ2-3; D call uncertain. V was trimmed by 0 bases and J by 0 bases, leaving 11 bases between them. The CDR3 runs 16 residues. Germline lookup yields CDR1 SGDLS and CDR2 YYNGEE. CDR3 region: CASSVDPGMSTDTQYF. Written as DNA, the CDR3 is TGTGCCAGCAGCGTAGACCCAGGTATGAGCACAGATACGCAGTATTTT.

The CDR3 region is CASRTQGLDGYTF. CDR3 bases: TGTGCCAGCAGGACCCAGGGGTTGGATGGCTACACCTTC. The rearrangement links TRBV28 to TRBJ1-2, with D tentatively TRBD1 (6 bases). The CDR3 runs to 13 residues. V was clipped by 6 bases and J by 6 bases, with 14 bases between them. CDR1 is MDHEN and CDR2 is SYDVKM in the germline V gene.

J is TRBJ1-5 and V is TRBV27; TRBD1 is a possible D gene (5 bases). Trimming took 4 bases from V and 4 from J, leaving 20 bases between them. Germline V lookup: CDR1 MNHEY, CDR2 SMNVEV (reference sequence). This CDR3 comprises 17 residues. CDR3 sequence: CASSSLLDRRANQPQHF. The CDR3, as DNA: TGTGCCAGCAGTTCACTACTCGACAGAAGAGCAAATCAGCCCCAGCATTTT.